This TCR beta chain was recorded in a study of radiotherapy plus CTLA-4 blockade in lung cancer. Study as a whole: Objective responses were seen in around a sixth of patients, disease control in about 30%.

The germline gives CDR1 KGHSH, CDR2 LQKENI. The CDR3 totals 15 residues. Trimming took 3 bases from V and 2 from J, leaving 14 bases between them. A word on this clone: Antigen unknown.

Sequencing was performed with immunoSEQ multiplex PCR; in TCRdb, only in-frame clones are kept and a portion is missing. The sample shows roughly 77,000 clones, just under 75% of them seen only once. General study findings and limits: TCR clones originating in tumors grew in number in blood after radiotherapy plus ipilimumab. Early blood T cell clone dynamics, with interferon-beta, were reported to best predict response.

Sequencing was performed on peripheral blood, taken from a patient treated with radiotherapy plus ipilimumab. This TCR came from a human donor with non-small cell lung cancer whose response to radiotherapy plus ipilimumab could not be evaluated. The V gene is TRBV18, the J gene TRBJ2-7; possibly TRBD2 for D (5 bases). As DNA, the CDR3 is TGTGCCAGCTCACCCATCCGGGAAGAAACCTACGAGCAGTACTTC. This translates into CASSPIREETYEQYF. Variable domain in full (rest from reference TRBV18 and TRBJ2-7): NAGVMQNPRHLVRRRGQEARLRCSPMKGHSHVYWYRQLPEEGLKFMVYLQKENIIDESGMPKERFSAEFPKEGPSILRIQQVVRGDSAAYFCASSPIREETYEQYFGPGTRLTVT.